Shown below are 21 T cell receptor beta chains from a single sample sequenced in a study of siplizumab effects on memory and regulatory T cells. This table comes from immunoSEQ multiplex PCR, and its TCRdb copy is limited to in-frame clones, with some not included. This sample carries 100,000 or so clones, 93% of them seen once, and the ten largest clones take over 0.15%. Sequencing was performed on non-Treg CD4+ T cells sorted from blood. The receptors come from a human donor in good health.

J is TRBJ1-4 and V is TRBV28, with no clear D. This CDR3 comprises 12 residues. Germline V gives CDR1 MDHEN, CDR2 SYDVKM. The V and J ends lost 4 bases and 4 bases respectively, with 4 bases between them. CDR3 amino acids: CASSSVNEKLFF. Here the CDR3 DNA reads TGTGCCAGCAGTTCCGTTAATGAAAAACTGTTTTTT.

This clone appeared a few times. The chain joins TRBV10-3 to TRBJ2-3, with TRBD1 matching over 9 bases. V lost 0 bases, J lost 1 base, and 5 bases stayed unmatched. This CDR3 spans 17 amino acids. CDR1 and CDR2 from the germline V gene are ENHRY and SYGVKD. Written as DNA, the CDR3 is TGTGCCATCAGTGAGTCAGGGACAGGGACTGGCACAGATACGCAGTATTTT. This gives the protein CAISESGTGTGTDTQYF.

V gene TRBV5-1 combines with J gene TRBJ2-2; tentatively, D is TRBD1 or TRBD2 (6 bases each). Germline V gives CDR1 SGHRS, CDR2 YFSETQ. V was clipped by 0 bases and J by 1 base, with 13 bases between them. The CDR3 has 17 amino acids. The CDR3: CASSLEAGGGNTGELFF. The DNA for the CDR3 is TGCGCCAGCAGCTTGGAGGCCGGGGGCGGGAACACCGGGGAGCTGTTTTTT.

This rearrangement joins TRBV5-1 to TRBJ1-2; TRBD1 might be the D (5 bases). The CDR3 length is 15 residues. Germline V CDR1 and CDR2: SGHRS, YFSETQ. Trimming shortened V by 3 bases and J by 0 bases, and 12 bases separated the two germline ends. In DNA, the CDR3 is TGCGCCAGCAGCTCGACGACAGACTCTAACTATGGCTACACCTTC. Amino acids: CASSSTTDSNYGYTF. Drawing the rest from reference TRBV5-1 and TRBJ1-2, the complete variable domain is KAGVTQTPRYLIKTRGQQVTLSCSPISGHRSVSWYQQTPGQGLQFLFEYFSETQRNKGNFPGRFSGRQFSNSRSEMNVSTLELGDSALYLCASSSTTDSNYGYTFGSGTRLTVV.

This chain joins TRBV29-1 and TRBJ2-3; 12 bases align to TRBD2. CDR1 is SQVTM and CDR2 is ANQGSEA in the germline V gene. CDR3 length: 14 amino acids. Trimming removed 6 bases from V and 7 bases from J; junction bases left unmatched: 8. The CDR3 region is CSVAPSGGGNTQYF. The CDR3 nucleotides read TGCAGCGTAGCCCCTAGCGGGGGGGGGAATACGCAGTATTTT.

This clone was detected only once. The chain joins TRBV9 to TRBJ2-7; possible D gene TRBD2, 6 bases. Germline V gene lookup returns CDR1 SGDLS and CDR2 YYNGEE. V lost 0 bases and J lost 6, with 16 bases in between. This CDR3 contains 15 residues. The CDR3 loop reads CASSVVGQGGGEQYF. The DNA for the CDR3 is TGTGCCAGCAGCGTAGTCGGCCAGGGAGGAGGCGAGCAGTACTTC.

The chain links TRBV4-3 to TRBJ1-6; D unresolved. The CDR3 runs 15 residues. Trimming pared 1 base from V and 9 bases from J, leaving 13 bases between. Germline CDR1 is LGHNA and CDR2 is YSLEER. CDR3 sequence: CASSQGWGDLSPLHF. DNA for the CDR3: TGCGCCAGCAGCCAAGGGTGGGGAGATCTTTCACCCCTCCACTTT.

This chain joins TRBV19 and TRBJ1-3; D perhaps matches TRBD1 (5 bases). CDR1 and CDR2 (germline): LNHDA, SQIVND (reference sequence). The CDR3 is made up of 14 amino acids. V lost 5 bases to trimming and J lost 8 bases, with 16 bases between them. The DNA of the CDR3 is TGTGCCAGTAGTCGCGGGACCATGGGTTACACCATATATTTT. Its translation is CASSRGTMGYTIYF.

The chain recombines TRBV6-6 with TRBJ2-7, with 9 bases fitting TRBD1. The CDR3 has 16 amino acids. Germline CDR1 MNHNY, CDR2 SVGAGI (reference sequence). V was clipped by 8 bases and J by 4 bases; unmatched bases: 15. Here the CDR3 DNA reads TGTGCCAGCTATCCGGGACAGGGAAGAAGGATTTACGAGCAGTACTTC. Translating it yields CASYPGQGRRIYEQYF.

The chain's CDR3 is CASRRSGMNTEAFF. Here the CDR3 DNA reads TGTGCCAGCAGGAGATCGGGAATGAACACTGAAGCTTTCTTT. The chain uses TRBV6-6 and TRBJ1-1; D remains ambiguous. Germline lookup yields CDR1 MNHNY and CDR2 SVGAGI (reference sequence). The CDR3 loop spans 14 amino acids. The V end lost 6 bases, the J end lost 0 bases, and 11 bases lay between the germline ends.

The rearrangement uses TRBV7-9 and TRBJ2-2; 7 nucleotides line up with TRBD1. There are 16 residues in the CDR3. The V gene end was trimmed by 5 bases and the J gene end by 7 bases; junction bases not matched to a gene: 13. Germline V gene data show CDR1 as SEHNR and CDR2 as FQNEAQ (reference sequence). CDR3 sequence (DNA): TGTGCCAGCAGCCCCTTGCTGACAGGGACGATCGGGGAGCTGTTTTTT. Translated: CASSPLLTGTIGELFF. The full variable domain, its missing parts supplied by reference TRBV7-9 and TRBJ2-2, is DTGVSQNPRHKITKRGQNVTFRCDPISEHNRLYWYRQTLGQGPEFLTYFQNEAQLEKSRLLSDRFSAERPKGSFSTLEIQRTEQGDSAMYLCASSPLLTGTIGELFFGEGSRLTVL.

The count of this clone is one. The gene calls are TRBV19 and TRBJ1-3; D not certain. CDR1 is LNHDA and CDR2 is SQIVND in the germline V gene (reference sequence). The CDR3 extends over 14 amino acids. Trimming cost V 6 bases and J 2 bases, with 11 bases left between them. The CDR3 DNA reads as TGTGCCAGTAGGAGGCAGGCGACTGGAAACACCATATATTTT. It translates to CASRRQATGNTIYF.

The chain links TRBV6-1 to TRBJ1-1; no clear D gene. CDR1 MNHNS and CDR2 SASEGT come from the germline V gene. The length of the CDR3 is 14 residues. V lost 0 bases and J lost 0, with 5 bases in between. CDR3 nucleotide sequence: TGTGCCAGCAGTGAAGCTTGGGTGAACACTGAAGCTTTCTTT. The encoded protein is CASSEAWVNTEAFF.

The chain joins TRBV2 to TRBJ2-3; TRBD2 matches 8 bases. The CDR3 is made up of 16 amino acids. V gave up 2 bases and J gave up 5 bases; unmatched junction bases: 9. Germline loops: CDR1 SNHLY, CDR2 FYNNEI. The CDR3 is CASSETGGAAGDTQYF. The CDR3 nucleotides are TGTGCCAGCAGTGAAACGGGGGGGGCAGCCGGAGATACGCAGTATTTT.

The chain carries TRBV29-1 and TRBJ1-2; D gene ambiguous. Germline V gene data show CDR1 as SQVTM and CDR2 as ANQGSEA. The CDR3 consists of 12 residues. V dropped 0 bases and J dropped 4 bases, with 6 bases sitting between them. The CDR3 DNA reads TGCAGCGTTGAAGACGGCTCCTATGGCTACACCTTC. It yields the protein CSVEDGSYGYTF. Filled out from reference TRBV29-1 and TRBJ1-2, the complete variable domain reads SAVISQKPSRDICQRGTSLTIQCQVDSQVTMMFWYRQQPGQSLTLIATANQGSEATYESGFVIDKFPISRPNLTFSTLTVSNMSPEDSSIYLCSVEDGSYGYTFGSGTRLTVV.

This clone has just one count. The CDR3 is CASRLNRGYYGYTF. The CDR3 DNA follows: TGTGCCAGCAGGTTAAACAGGGGATACTATGGCTACACCTTC. V and J are TRBV6-5 and TRBJ1-2, with TRBD1 identical over 7 bases. Germline V gene data show CDR1 as MNHEY and CDR2 as SVGAGI. The CDR3 runs 14 residues. V was pared by 6 bases and J by 3 bases, with 7 bases of the junction left unmatched.

The V call is TRBV11-2, the J call TRBJ2-1; unclear D gene. V lost 5 bases to trimming and J lost 6 bases, with 17 bases between them. The CDR3 is 15 residues long. The germline CDR1 and CDR2 sequences are SGHAT and FQNNGV. The CDR3 here is CASSPLMGRLNEQFF. The CDR3 region has the DNA TGTGCCAGCAGCCCTCTAATGGGTCGGCTCAATGAGCAGTTCTTC.

This sequence joins TRBV7-2 and TRBJ2-4; D remains unclear. In germline, CDR1 is SGHTA, CDR2 FQGNSA. CDR3 length equals 11 residues. Trimming shortened V by 5 bases and J by 8 bases, and 7 bases separated the two germline ends. The CDR3 bases are TGTGCCAGCAGCAGTGGGGACATTCAGTACTTC. This translates into CASSSGDIQYF. Filled out from reference TRBV7-2 and TRBJ2-4, the complete variable domain reads GAGVSQSPSNKVTEKGKDVELRCDPISGHTALYWYRQSLGQGLEFLIYFQGNSAPDKSGLPSDRFSAERTGGSVSTLTIQRTQQEDSAVYLCASSSGDIQYFGAGTRLSVL.

The rearrangement links TRBV5-6 to TRBJ2-2; the match to TRBD1 covers 8 bases. V lost 3 bases to trimming and J lost 1 base; unmatched junction nucleotides: 2. Germline values: CDR1 SGHDT, CDR2 YYEEEE. The CDR3 runs 15 residues. DNA of the CDR3: TGTGCCAGCAGCTATGGGACAGGGAACACCGGGGAGCTGTTTTTT. Protein sequence: CASSYGTGNTGELFF. Complete variable domain (other parts from reference TRBV5-6 and TRBJ2-2): DAGVTQSPTHLIKTRGQQVTLRCSPKSGHDTVSWYQQALGQGPQFIFQYYEEEERQRGNFPDRFSGHQFPNYSSELNVNALLLGDSALYLCASSYGTGNTGELFFGEGSRLTVL.

The chain recombines TRBV6-5 with TRBJ1-6; TRBD1 agrees at 10 bases. The V gene's germline CDR1 is MNHEY and CDR2 SVGAGI. The CDR3 length is 15 residues. Trimming at V came to 6 bases and at J to 8 bases, leaving 7 bases not matched to a gene. Here the CDR3 reads CASRPGQGRDSPLHF. CDR3 coding DNA: TGTGCCAGCAGGCCGGGACAGGGGAGGGATTCACCCCTCCACTTT.

The chain employs TRBV30 and TRBJ1-2, with unresolved D. The V gene lost 0 bases and the J gene lost 0 bases, with 5 bases spanning the gap. Per the germline V gene, CDR1 is GTSNPN and CDR2 is SVGIG (reference sequence). The CDR3 loop spans 13 amino acids. In nucleotides, the CDR3 is TGTGCCTGGAGTGTTAGGACTAACTATGGCTACACCTTC. Translation: CAWSVRTNYGYTF.